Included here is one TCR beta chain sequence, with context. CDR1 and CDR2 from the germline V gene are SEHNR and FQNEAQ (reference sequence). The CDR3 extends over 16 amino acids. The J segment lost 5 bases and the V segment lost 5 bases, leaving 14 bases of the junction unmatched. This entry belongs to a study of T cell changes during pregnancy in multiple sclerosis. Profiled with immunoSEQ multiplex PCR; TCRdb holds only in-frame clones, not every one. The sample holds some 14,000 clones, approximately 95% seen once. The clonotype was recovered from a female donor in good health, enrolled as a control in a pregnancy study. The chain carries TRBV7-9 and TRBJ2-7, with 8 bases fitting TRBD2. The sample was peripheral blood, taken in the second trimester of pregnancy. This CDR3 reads CASSQTMVAGRDEQYF. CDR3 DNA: TGTGCCAGCAGCCAGACCATGGTAGCGGGAAGGGACGAGCAGTACTTC.